Shown below are 30 T cell receptor beta chains from a single sample sequenced in a study of blood T cell repertoires in COVID-19. Here immunoSEQ multiplex PCR was the method, and the copy in TCRdb shows in-frame clones only, minus some. The sample consists of about 250,000 clones, 75% to 90% of them appearing once. Material for sequencing was PBMCs or T cells enriched from blood (not recorded which). The receptors shown here come from a man aged 35-49 years who had recovered from COVID-19.

The table lists this clone with a few counts. The V call is TRBV19, the J call TRBJ1-5; TRBD1 aligns across 7 bases. The V and J ends lost 6 bases and 0 bases, in that order; junction bases with no gene match: 5. Germline values: CDR1 LNHDA, CDR2 SQIVND (reference sequence). The CDR3 runs 15 residues. CDR3 bases: TGTGCCAGTAGGGGACAGACTACTAGCAATCAGCCCCAGCATTTT. Amino acid sequence: CASRGQTTSNQPQHF.

The gene calls are TRBV18 and TRBJ2-7; TRBD2 matches at 11 bases. The germline gives CDR1 KGHSH, CDR2 LQKENI. Trimming cost V 3 bases and J 0 bases; bases outside gene matches: 1. This CDR3 has 15 residues. As DNA, the CDR3 is TGTGCCAGCTCACCCACTAGCGGGGGCTCCTACGAGCAGTACTTC. Its protein is CASSPTSGGSYEQYF.

The rearrangement links TRBV7-9 to TRBJ1-2; the match to TRBD1 covers 11 bases. V was pared by 5 bases and J by 7 bases, with 6 bases of the junction left unmatched. Germline loops: CDR1 SEHNR, CDR2 FQNEAQ (reference sequence). This CDR3 is 14 amino acids long. Here the CDR3 reads CASSPDRGLFGYTF. In DNA, the CDR3 is TGTGCCAGCAGCCCGGACAGGGGGCTTTTTGGCTACACCTTC.

The chain recombines TRBV6-6 with TRBJ2-1; the D gene is possibly TRBD2 (6 bases). The germline CDR1 and CDR2 sequences are MNHNY and SVGAGI (reference sequence). The V and J ends lost 2 bases and 2 bases respectively, with 10 bases between them. The CDR3 spans 15 residues. The CDR3 loop is CASSYASGAYNEQFF. The CDR3 DNA is TGTGCCAGCAGTTACGCGTCGGGAGCCTACAATGAGCAGTTCTTC.

The rearrangement uses TRBV5-4 and TRBJ2-7, with D tentatively TRBD1 (5 bases). The ends were cut back, 4 bases at V and 3 bases at J, with 14 bases in the middle. Germline V CDR1 and CDR2: SGHNT, YYREEE (reference sequence). This CDR3 has 14 amino acids. CDR3 loop: CASSPSGRGYEQYF. Written as DNA, the CDR3 is TGTGCCAGCAGCCCTTCAGGGCGAGGCTACGAGCAGTACTTC.

The chain links TRBV19 to TRBJ1-1; D is undetermined. This CDR3 comprises 15 residues. CDR1 is LNHDA, CDR2 SQIVND, per germline (reference sequence). Trimming took 9 bases from V and 2 from J, leaving 19 bases between them. CDR3 sequence: CASFATGNQNTEAFF. The DNA of the CDR3 is TGTGCCAGCTTTGCCACCGGGAACCAAAACACTGAAGCTTTCTTT.

In DNA, the CDR3 is TGTGCCAGCAGCCAGTTAGTCCTTCTGGACAGGGGCCATGGCTACACCTTC. Amino acid sequence: CASSQLVLLDRGHGYTF. V and J are TRBV5-5 and TRBJ1-2, with 9 positions matching TRBD1. The V and J ends lost 4 bases and 6 bases, in that order; junction bases with no gene match: 16. Per the germline V gene, CDR1 is SGHKS and CDR2 is YYEKEE (reference sequence). The CDR3 is 17 residues long. The whole variable domain, filled in from reference TRBV5-5 and TRBJ1-2, reads DAGVTQSPTHLIKTRGQQVTLRCSPISGHKSVSWYQQVLGQGPQFIFQYYEKEERGRGNFPDRFSARQFPNYSSELNVNALLLGDSALYLCASSQLVLLDRGHGYTFGSGTRLTVV.

The V and J genes are TRBV6-5 and TRBJ1-4; a weak D match, TRBD1 (6 bases). Germline lookup yields CDR1 MNHEY and CDR2 SVGAGI. The germline V and J ends were trimmed by 4 bases and 8 bases, with 17 bases remaining between them. This CDR3 is 15 amino acids long. CDR3 bases: TGTGCCAGCAGTTGGTACAGGGAGGGTCGGGAAAAACTGTTTTTT. It is translated as CASSWYREGREKLFF.

The gene calls are TRBV11-2 and TRBJ2-2; tentatively, D is TRBD1 (6 bases). The CDR3 contains 15 residues. Germline V gene sequence: CDR1 SGHAT, CDR2 FQNNGV. V dropped 4 bases and J dropped 1 base, with 10 bases sitting between them. CDR3 coding DNA: TGTGCCAGCAGCTCCCGGACAGAGAACACCGGGGAGCTGTTTTTT. It translates to CASSSRTENTGELFF.

J is TRBJ2-1 and V is TRBV10-1; TRBD2 aligns across 9 bases. V shed 6 bases and J 4 bases; nucleotides not matched to a gene: 7. This CDR3 region has 15 residues. Germline lookup yields CDR1 WNHNN and CDR2 SYGVQD (reference sequence). CDR3 in amino acids: CASREAGGGYNEQFF. CDR3 DNA sequence: TGCGCCAGCAGGGAAGCGGGGGGCGGGTACAATGAGCAGTTCTTC.

J is TRBJ2-5 and V is TRBV6-5, with 7 bases aligning to TRBD2. After removal of 8 bases from V and 2 bases from J, the junction contained 11 bases not matched to a gene. The germline CDR1 and CDR2 sequences are MNHEY and SVGAGI. The CDR3 sequence is 15 residues long. The CDR3 reads CASANSGGRQETQYF. CDR3 nucleotides: TGTGCCAGCGCAAACTCCGGGGGGAGACAAGAGACCCAGTACTTC.

This sequence joins TRBV2 and TRBJ2-1; TRBD1 agrees at 8 bases. CDR1 and CDR2 (germline): SNHLY, FYNNEI. This CDR3 has 15 amino acids. V lost 4 bases and J lost 0; bases outside the gene matches: 2. As DNA, the CDR3 is TGTGCCAGCAGTGCGGGACAGGCCTCCTACAATGAGCAGTTCTTC. Translating it yields CASSAGQASYNEQFF.

The chain is built from TRBV19 and TRBJ1-6; D gene unclear. In germline, CDR1 is LNHDA, CDR2 SQIVND (reference sequence). The V and J ends lost 5 bases and 9 bases respectively, with 11 bases between them. The CDR3 runs to 13 residues. The CDR3 sequence is CASSAQISSPLHF. The DNA of the CDR3 is TGTGCCAGTAGTGCTCAGATCAGTTCACCCCTCCACTTT. Drawing the rest from reference TRBV19 and TRBJ1-6, the complete variable domain is DGGITQSPKYLFRKEGQNVTLSCEQNLNHDAMYWYRQDPGQGLRLIYYSQIVNDFQKGDIAEGYSVSREKKESFPLTVTSAQKNPTAFYLCASSAQISSPLHFGNGTRLTVT.

The chain links TRBV5-4 to TRBJ1-2; D is uncertain. The length of the CDR3 is 15 residues. The V end lost 0 bases, the J end lost 1 base, and 10 bases lay between the germline ends. CDR1 is SGHNT, CDR2 YYREEE, per germline (reference sequence). The CDR3: CASSLDSGINYGYTF. In nucleotides, the CDR3 is TGTGCCAGCAGCTTGGATTCAGGAATTAACTATGGCTACACCTTC. The whole variable domain, filled in from reference TRBV5-4 and TRBJ1-2, reads ETGVTQSPTHLIKTRGQQVTLRCSSQSGHNTVSWYQQALGQGPQFIFQYYREEENGRGNFPPRFSGLQFPNYSSELNVNALELDDSALYLCASSLDSGINYGYTFGSGTRLTVV.

V is TRBV9 and J is TRBJ1-1; D is ambiguous. The CDR3 length is 14 residues. CDR1 is SGDLS and CDR2 is YYNGEE in the germline V gene. With 3 bases removed from V and 0 bases from J, the gap between germline ends came to 9 bases. CDR3 residues: CASSAGLLNTEAFF. Here the CDR3 DNA reads TGTGCCAGCAGCGCAGGACTTTTGAACACTGAAGCTTTCTTT.

The CDR3 coding sequence is TGTGCCAGCAGCTTAGCGAAGGCGGCGGCGAGCTCCTACAATGAGCAGTTCTTC. This gives the protein CASSLAKAAASSYNEQFF. The V and J genes are TRBV7-9 and TRBJ2-1; D gene unclear. Germline loops: CDR1 SEHNR, CDR2 FQNEAQ (reference sequence). The CDR3 has 18 residues. V lost 0 bases and J lost 0, with 15 bases in between.

This sequence joins TRBV4-2 and TRBJ1-1; D is perhaps TRBD1 (5 bases). This CDR3 region has 14 residues. V shed 0 bases and J shed 4 bases, with 9 bases lying between them. Germline V gene sequence: CDR1 LGHNA, CDR2 YNFKEQ. CDR3 in DNA: TGTGCCAGCAGCCAAGAGGCGGGGGGCACTGAAGCTTTCTTT. Protein product: CASSQEAGGTEAFF.

The V gene is TRBV2, the J gene TRBJ2-6; D not resolved. There are 14 residues in the CDR3. Looked up from germline, CDR1 is SNHLY and CDR2 is FYNNEI. With 4 bases removed from V and 0 bases from J, the gap between germline ends came to 4 bases. The CDR3 here is CASSVLSGANVLTF. In DNA form, the CDR3 reads TGTGCCAGCAGTGTCCTCTCTGGGGCCAACGTCCTGACTTTC. Complete variable domain (other parts from reference TRBV2 and TRBJ2-6): EPEVTQTPSHQVTQMGQEVILRCVPISNHLYFYWYRQILGQKVEFLVSFYNNEISEKSEIFDDQFSVERPDGSNFTLKIRSTKLEDSAMYFCASSVLSGANVLTFGAGSRLTVL.

The V call is TRBV28, the J call TRBJ2-3, with 7 nucleotides matching TRBD1. Per the germline V gene, CDR1 is MDHEN and CDR2 is SYDVKM. This CDR3 has 16 amino acids. J was trimmed by 3 bases and V by 4 bases; bases with no gene match: 10. CDR3 region: CASSSLNRQGTDTQYF. CDR3 nucleotides: TGTGCCAGCAGTTCGCTAAATCGACAGGGTACAGATACGCAGTATTTT. The entire variable domain, with the rest obtained from reference TRBV28 and TRBJ2-3, is as follows: DVKVTQSSRYLVKRTGEKVFLECVQDMDHENMFWYRQDPGLGLRLIYFSYDVKMKEKGDIPEGYSVSREKKERFSLILESASTNQTSMYLCASSSLNRQGTDTQYFGPGTRLTVL.

This clone has only a few counts. Here the CDR3 reads CASSVNPVNTEAFF. CDR3 in DNA: TGTGCCAGCAGCGTAAACCCAGTGAACACTGAAGCTTTCTTT. The chain joins TRBV9 to TRBJ1-1; D gene ambiguous. CDR3 size: 14 residues. V was trimmed by 1 base and J by 0 bases, leaving 7 bases between them. CDR1 is SGDLS and CDR2 is YYNGEE in the germline V gene.

The chain employs TRBV7-8 and TRBJ2-1; a possible D gene is TRBD2 (6 bases). Germline lookup yields CDR1 SGHVS and CDR2 FQNEAQ. The CDR3 covers 15 residues. Trimming took off 5 bases at V and 4 bases at J, with 15 bases between the two ends. CDR3 sequence (DNA): TGTGCCAGCAGCCGAGTCGGGGACTCATACAATGAGCAGTTCTTC. It specifies CASSRVGDSYNEQFF.

This rearrangement joins TRBV6-2 or TRBV6-3 to TRBJ2-5, with a possible D match to TRBD2 (6 bases). V lost 2 bases to trimming and J lost 5 bases, with 18 bases between them. The CDR3 loop spans 16 amino acids. Germline assignment: CDR1 MNHEY and CDR2 SVGEGT. The chain's CDR3 is CASSYGFREPSETQYF. The CDR3 DNA sequence: TGTGCCAGCAGTTACGGTTTCCGGGAGCCGAGTGAGACCCAGTACTTC.

The chain links TRBV15 to TRBJ2-5; D unresolved. CDR1 is LNHNV, CDR2 YYDKDF, per germline (reference sequence). CDR3 length equals 13 residues. Trimming took 0 bases from V and 12 from J, leaving 14 bases between them. CDR3 bases: TGTGCCACCAGCAGAGAGTTGCAGACGAGCGAGTACTTC. It translates to CATSRELQTSEYF.

CDR3 region: CAWRVSGLGHNEQFF. As DNA, the CDR3 is TGTGCCTGGAGGGTTTCAGGCCTGGGGCACAATGAGCAGTTCTTC. The chain is built from TRBV30 and TRBJ2-1, with D tentatively TRBD1 (5 bases). CDR1 and CDR2 from the germline V gene are GTSNPN and SVGIG (reference sequence). This CDR3 is 15 amino acids long. V was trimmed by 3 bases and J by 5 bases, leaving 17 bases between them.

This clone was detected once. The chain employs TRBV7-2 and TRBJ2-5; TRBD2 matches at 8 bases. The junction had 5 bases not matched to a gene; V was cut back by 1 base and J by 1 base. Looked up from germline, CDR1 is SGHTA and CDR2 is FQGNSA. This CDR3 contains 16 residues. The CDR3, as DNA: TGTGCCAGCAGCTTAGGGCTAGCGGGCGCCCAAGAGACCCAGTACTTC. It translates to CASSLGLAGAQETQYF.

J is TRBJ2-3 and V is TRBV4-1; D gene uncertain. CDR1 is MGHRA and CDR2 is YSYEKL in the germline V gene. CDR3 length equals 14 residues. The ends were cut back, 6 bases at V and 1 base at J, with 11 bases in the middle. CDR3 amino acids: CASSSVWRTDTQYF. CDR3 nucleotides: TGCGCCAGCAGTTCAGTATGGCGCACAGATACGCAGTATTTT.

This clone was observed a single time. The rearrangement uses TRBV11-2 and TRBJ2-7; weak D call: TRBD2 (5 bases). The CDR3 consists of 16 residues. CDR1 and CDR2 (germline): SGHAT, FQNNGV. Trimming removed 4 bases at V and 3 bases at J, with 19 bases between. The CDR3 DNA follows: TGTGCCAGCAGCTCCCAGGCCAACCCGGGGATCTACGAGCAGTACTTC. Translation gives CASSSQANPGIYEQYF.

The chain uses TRBV24-1 and TRBJ2-1, with TRBD2 identical over 7 bases. CDR1 and CDR2 (germline): KGHDR, SFDVKD. The length of the CDR3 is 17 residues. Losses at the gene ends were 3 bases for V and 0 bases for J; bases not matched to a gene: 7. The CDR3 bases are TGTGCCACCAGTGATCATCCGGGACTAAGCTCCTACAATGAGCAGTTCTTC. It specifies CATSDHPGLSSYNEQFF.

V usage is TRBV9 and J usage is TRBJ1-4, with 11 bases fitting TRBD1. Germline V gene sequence: CDR1 SGDLS, CDR2 YYNGEE. V shed 4 bases, J shed 9 bases, and the junction held 11 bases outside the gene matches. There are 16 residues in the CDR3. DNA for the CDR3: TGTGCCAGCAGCCCGCGACCGGGACAGGGGGTCCAAAAACTGTTTTTT. This encodes CASSPRPGQGVQKLFF.

The chain employs TRBV6-5 and TRBJ1-1; D not resolved. Trimming removed 5 bases at V and 0 bases at J, with 7 bases between. The CDR3 consists of 13 residues. Germline V gene data show CDR1 as MNHEY and CDR2 as SVGAGI. CDR3 sequence reads: CASSLGLNTEAFF. In DNA form, the CDR3 reads TGTGCCAGCAGTCTCGGGTTGAACACTGAAGCTTTCTTT.